Each of the 24 T cell receptor beta chains below was sequenced from the same sample in a study of vaccination effects on CD4 cells after COVID-19. Upon completion of more than eight days in culture, CD4+ T cells were isolated. Vaccine administered to participants consisted of two doses of either BNT162b2 or mRNA-1273. These receptors' antigens are unknown. This table comes from immunoSEQ multiplex PCR, and its TCRdb copy is limited to in-frame clones, with some not included. The sample consists of roughly 40,000 clones, around two thirds of them appearing once. This specimen was CD4+ T cells from PBMCs cultured without peptide, taken after COVID-19 vaccination. The receptors shown here come from a human donor who received a COVID-19 vaccine.

The chain employs TRBV19 and TRBJ1-1; D is possibly TRBD1 (5 bases). CDR3 length: 13 amino acids. The germline V gene has CDR1 LNHDA and CDR2 SQIVND (reference sequence). Trimming stripped 4 bases from V and 4 bases from J, with 10 bases between. The CDR3 region has the DNA TGTGCCAGTAGTACTATGGGGGTCACTGAAGCTTTCTTT. The encoded protein is CASSTMGVTEAFF.

This clone showed up just a few times. The chain is built from TRBV4-1 and TRBJ2-7; 7 positions agree with TRBD2. The CDR3 runs to 15 residues. Germline CDR1 reads MGHRA; CDR2 reads YSYEKL. Losses at the gene ends were 3 bases for V and 3 bases for J; bases not matched to a gene: 8. CDR3 DNA sequence: TGCGCCAGCAGCCAGCCTAGCGGACGATACTACGAGCAGTACTTC. The encoded protein is CASSQPSGRYYEQYF.

This clone was recorded only once. J is TRBJ2-3 and V is TRBV19; 7 bases are shared with TRBD2. Germline V gene sequence: CDR1 LNHDA, CDR2 SQIVND (reference sequence). With 5 bases clipped from V and 1 base from J, the junction kept 6 bases outside the gene matches. This CDR3 comprises 15 residues. The CDR3 DNA reads as TGTGCCAGTAGTTTAACTAGCGTTGGCACAGATACGCAGTATTTT. This sequence encodes CASSLTSVGTDTQYF.

The V gene is TRBV27, the J gene TRBJ1-1, with D unclear. The V end lost 3 bases, the J end lost 1 base, and 9 bases lay between the germline ends. Per germline, CDR1 MNHEY and CDR2 SMNVEV (reference sequence). The CDR3 runs 14 residues. The DNA of the CDR3 is TGTGCCAGCAGTTTTTCGGTCTCGAACACTGAAGCTTTCTTT. Amino acid sequence: CASSFSVSNTEAFF.

J is TRBJ2-2 and V is TRBV24-1; TRBD1 matches at 8 bases. V was pared by 3 bases and J by 0 bases, with 5 bases of the junction left unmatched. The CDR3 length is 17 residues. CDR1 and CDR2 (germline): KGHDR, SFDVKD. In DNA, the CDR3 is TGTGCCACCAGTGATCCAAGACAGGGGTCGAACACCGGGGAGCTGTTTTTT. Translation: CATSDPRQGSNTGELFF.

The gene calls are TRBV29-1 and TRBJ1-4; 8 bases line up with TRBD1. V trimming: 6 bases; J trimming: 5 bases; junction bases outside the gene matches: 11. Germline-derived CDR1 and CDR2 are SQVTM and ANQGSEA. This CDR3 is built from 15 residues. CDR3 region: CSVSPGGNRNEKLFF. CDR3 nucleotide sequence: TGCAGCGTCTCCCCAGGGGGCAATCGAAATGAAAAACTGTTTTTT. The full variable domain, its missing parts supplied by reference TRBV29-1 and TRBJ1-4, is SAVISQKPSRDICQRGTSLTIQCQVDSQVTMMFWYRQQPGQSLTLIATANQGSEATYESGFVIDKFPISRPNLTFSTLTVSNMSPEDSSIYLCSVSPGGNRNEKLFFGSGTQLSVL.

V usage is TRBV11-2 and J usage is TRBJ1-4, with TRBD1 matching over 9 bases. With 5 bases clipped from V and 8 bases from J, the junction kept 9 bases outside the gene matches. Per germline, CDR1 SGHAT and CDR2 FQNNGV. CDR3 size: 15 residues. The CDR3 sequence is CASSLQTGGLEKLFF. The CDR3 DNA reads as TGTGCCAGCAGCCTACAGACAGGGGGATTGGAAAAACTGTTTTTT.

V is TRBV21-1 and J is TRBJ2-7; the tabulated D call, TRBD1, remains unverified against the DNA. TRBV21-1 is a recognized pseudogene. The CDR3 has 15 residues. Written as DNA, the CDR3 is TGTGCCAGCAGCAAAGGTGTTGACAAAAACTACGAGCAGTACTTC. Its protein is CASSKGVDKNYEQYF.

This clone was picked up a small number of times. The chain joins TRBV2 to TRBJ1-2; 8 nucleotides match TRBD1. Germline lookup yields CDR1 SNHLY and CDR2 FYNNEI. The junction had 6 bases not matched to a gene; V was cut back by 6 bases and J by 6 bases. This CDR3 region has 13 residues. CDR3 DNA: TGTGCCAGCAGACCGGACAGGGTGCATGGCTACACCTTC. This codes for CASRPDRVHGYTF.

V and J are TRBV29-1 and TRBJ2-1; 7 bases match TRBD1. Germline V gives CDR1 SQVTM, CDR2 ANQGSEA. Unmatched junction bases numbered 6, after V lost 4 bases and J lost 6 bases. CDR3 size: 13 residues. CDR3 region: CSVGDSAFNEQFF. Here the CDR3 DNA reads TGCAGCGTTGGGGACAGCGCATTCAATGAGCAGTTCTTC.

V and J are TRBV4-1 and TRBJ2-2, with 7 bases fitting TRBD2. V gave up 5 bases and J gave up 5 bases; unmatched junction bases: 5. CDR3 length: 14 amino acids. From germline, CDR1 is MGHRA and CDR2 YSYEKL. CDR3 nucleotides: TGCGCCAGCAGCTTGGCAGCGGGAACCGGGGAGCTGTTTTTT. Amino acid sequence: CASSLAAGTGELFF.

J is TRBJ1-3 and V is TRBV4-1; TRBD1 agrees at 7 bases. V trimming: 4 bases; J trimming: 4 bases; junction bases outside the gene matches: 16. In germline, CDR1 is MGHRA, CDR2 YSYEKL. This CDR3 is 18 amino acids long. CDR3 residues: CASSLRDPRTGDGNTIYF. The DNA for the CDR3 is TGCGCCAGCAGCCTCCGAGACCCCAGGACAGGCGACGGAAACACCATATATTTT.

The rearrangement joins TRBV10-3 to TRBJ1-2; the D gene is possibly TRBD1 (5 bases). Germline CDR1 ENHRY, CDR2 SYGVKD. CDR3 length: 14 residues. V was clipped by 7 bases and J by 0 bases, with 12 bases between them. The CDR3 sequence is CAIIREGTNYGYTF. The CDR3 coding sequence is TGTGCCATCATCCGCGAGGGGACTAACTATGGCTACACCTTC.

J is TRBJ2-2 and V is TRBV9; 7 bases are shared with TRBD1. Germline values: CDR1 SGDLS, CDR2 YYNGEE. CDR3 size: 16 residues. Germline trimming cut 2 bases from V and 2 bases from J; bases unmatched to any gene: 6. The CDR3 region is CASSVRTGFNTGELFF. DNA of the CDR3: TGTGCCAGCAGCGTCCGGACAGGTTTTAACACCGGGGAGCTGTTTTTT.

This clone was observed a few times. V is TRBV12-3 or TRBV12-4 and J is TRBJ1-2; no reliable D call. The CDR3 covers 11 residues. Trimming took off 2 bases at V and 5 bases at J, with 3 bases between the two ends. CDR3 region: CASSLQYGYTF. The CDR3 nucleotides read TGTGCCAGCAGTTTACAGTATGGCTACACCTTC.

The chain recombines TRBV7-9 with TRBJ2-5; no clear D. The CDR3 is 12 amino acids. From germline, CDR1 is SEHNR and CDR2 FQNEAQ (reference sequence). Trimming took off 3 bases at V and 0 bases at J, with 2 bases between the two ends. The CDR3 sequence: CASSLHQETQYF. The CDR3 nucleotides read TGTGCCAGCAGCTTGCACCAAGAGACCCAGTACTTC. Filled out from reference TRBV7-9 and TRBJ2-5, the complete variable domain reads DTGVSQNPRHKITKRGQNVTFRCDPISEHNRLYWYRQTLGQGPEFLTYFQNEAQLEKSRLLSDRFSAERPKGSFSTLEIQRTEQGDSAMYLCASSLHQETQYFGPGTRLLVL.

CDR3 loop: CASSQDREGKGSYEQYF. The CDR3 DNA reads as TGTGCCAGCAGCCAAGATCGGGAAGGAAAGGGGTCCTACGAGCAGTACTTC. The V and J genes are TRBV4-2 and TRBJ2-7; perhaps D is TRBD1 or TRBD2 (5 bases each). This CDR3 is built from 17 residues. Germline values: CDR1 LGHNA, CDR2 YNFKEQ. V was pared by 0 bases and J by 1 base, with 16 bases between.

The chain uses TRBV6-5 and TRBJ1-4; weak D call: TRBD1 (5 bases). The germline CDR1 and CDR2 sequences are MNHEY and SVGAGI. The CDR3 loop spans 15 amino acids. V lost 2 bases and J lost 10, with 17 bases in between. CDR3 sequence (DNA): TGTGCCAGCAGTTACACGACAGACCTGGTTGGAAAACTGTTTTTT. Its translation: CASSYTTDLVGKLFF.

This clone has more than one count but fewer than ten. This chain uses TRBV12-5 with TRBJ2-2; 11 bases fit TRBD1. The CDR3 covers 16 residues. The junction had 6 bases not matched to a gene; V was cut back by 5 bases and J by 4 bases. Germline V gene sequence: CDR1 LGHNT, CDR2 FRNRAP. The CDR3 region is CASGPGQGASTGELFF. The CDR3 nucleotides are TGTGCTAGTGGTCCTGGACAGGGGGCCAGCACCGGGGAGCTGTTTTTT.

This sequence joins TRBV9 and TRBJ2-7; 9 nucleotides line up with TRBD2. The CDR3 consists of 16 residues. The junction had 12 bases not matched to a gene; V was cut back by 1 base and J by 7 bases. Looked up from germline, CDR1 is SGDLS and CDR2 is YYNGEE. DNA for the CDR3: TGTGCCAGCAGCGTAAGCGGGGGGCCCCGGTTTGGGGAGCAGTACTTC. It is translated as CASSVSGGPRFGEQYF.

This chain connects TRBV5-6 to TRBJ1-5; perhaps TRBD1 as D (6 bases). The CDR3 length is 15 residues. Germline values: CDR1 SGHDT, CDR2 YYEEEE. With 0 bases removed from V and 0 bases from J, the gap between germline ends came to 7 bases. The CDR3 sequence is CASSLGGHSNQPQHF. CDR3 in DNA: TGTGCCAGCAGCTTGGGGGGACATAGCAATCAGCCCCAGCATTTT. Drawing the rest from reference TRBV5-6 and TRBJ1-5, the complete variable domain is DAGVTQSPTHLIKTRGQQVTLRCSPKSGHDTVSWYQQALGQGPQFIFQYYEEEERQRGNFPDRFSGHQFPNYSSELNVNALLLGDSALYLCASSLGGHSNQPQHFGDGTRLSIL.

V and J are TRBV5-1 and TRBJ1-1; unclear D gene. Looked up from germline, CDR1 is SGHRS and CDR2 is YFSETQ. Trimming stripped 0 bases from V and 11 bases from J, with 14 bases between. There are 13 residues in the CDR3. The CDR3: CASSLAGRSRAFF. CDR3 coding DNA: TGCGCCAGCAGCTTGGCAGGACGGAGTAGGGCTTTCTTT.

The chain uses TRBV10-3 and TRBJ2-7, with 7 positions matching TRBD1. V was pared by 11 bases and J by 3 bases, with 7 bases of the junction left unmatched. The CDR3 runs to 12 residues. Germline V gene lookup returns CDR1 ENHRY and CDR2 SYGVKD. The CDR3 bases are TGTGCCTCGACAGGGACCGTCTACGAGCAGTACTTC. It encodes CASTGTVYEQYF.

CDR3 residues: CASREEGVAGANVLTF. CDR3 DNA sequence: TGCGCCAGCCGGGAAGAGGGAGTGGCTGGGGCCAACGTCCTGACTTTC. The chain links TRBV4-1 to TRBJ2-6, with D maybe TRBD2 (5 bases). There are 16 residues in the CDR3. V lost 8 bases, J lost 2 bases, and 16 bases lay in between. CDR1 and CDR2 from the germline V gene are MGHRA and YSYEKL.